This TCR beta chain comes out of a study of Graves' ophthalmopathy and Graves' hyperthyroidism. Amplification targeted the TCR beta CDR3 regions, with RNA transcripts as the source material. Second-round multiplex PCR came after first-round RT-PCR with HTBI primers. Each CDR3 protein is one row after TCRdb ran MiXCR on the multiplex PCR reads. The sample holds over a million distinct CDR3 sequences, 35% to 40% seen once. This clonotype showed up many times. Trimming left V 2 bases short and J 7 bases short, with 9 bases between. The germline V gene has CDR1 MNHEY and CDR2 SVGAGI. The CDR3 spans 13 residues.

This receptor was taken from an adult man with Graves' hyperthyroidism. The chain joins TRBV6-5 to TRBJ1-5; possible D gene TRBD1, 6 bases. The source material was peripheral blood or thyroid tissue (not recorded which). The CDR3, as DNA: TGTGCCAGCAGTTACGACAGGTTACAGCCCCAGCATTTT. Protein product: CASSYDRLQPQHF.